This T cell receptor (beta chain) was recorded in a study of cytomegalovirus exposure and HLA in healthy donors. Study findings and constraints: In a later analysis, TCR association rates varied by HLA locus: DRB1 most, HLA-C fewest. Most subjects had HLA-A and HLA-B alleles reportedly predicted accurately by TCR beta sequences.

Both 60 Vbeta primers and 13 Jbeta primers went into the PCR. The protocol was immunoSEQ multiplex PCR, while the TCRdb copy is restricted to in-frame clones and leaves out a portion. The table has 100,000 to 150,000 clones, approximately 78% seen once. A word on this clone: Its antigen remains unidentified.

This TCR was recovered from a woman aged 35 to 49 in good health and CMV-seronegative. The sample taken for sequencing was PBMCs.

CDR3 protein: CASSQDRGGTDTQYF. The CDR3 bases are TGCGCCAGCAGCCAAGATCGTGGGGGGACAGATACGCAGTATTTT. V usage is TRBV4-1 and J usage is TRBJ2-3; tentative D call: TRBD2 (6 bases). Germline assignment: CDR1 MGHRA and CDR2 YSYEKL. Trimming pared 0 bases from V and 3 bases from J, leaving 10 bases between. The CDR3 length is 15 residues.